This T cell receptor (beta chain) emerged from a study of blood T cell repertoires in COVID-19. Turning to the study itself: The United States, Italy and Spain were the sources of the acute and convalescent COVID-19 samples. Sources were T cells, B-cell-depleted T cells, or PBMCs; the material itself was cDNA or gDNA.

As processed by the authors: Nucleated cell number was recorded as an estimate derived from reference gene primer amplification. Profiled with immunoSEQ multiplex PCR; TCRdb holds only in-frame clones, not every one. V and J calls plus clone size are reproduced from that table; the DNA served to infer D and trimming. The sample consists of tens of thousands of clones, over 80% of them appearing once. CDR3 size: 14 residues. Trimming took 3 bases from V and 3 from J, leaving 12 bases between them. Per germline, CDR1 KGHSH and CDR2 LQKENI. This rearrangement joins TRBV18 to TRBJ2-7; no reliable D call. This clonotype originated in a woman in her forties or fifties in a cohort sampled during active COVID-19. Sequences were obtained from peripheral blood. CDR3 in DNA: TGTGCCAGCTCACCCCCCTCCCTAGGCTACGAGCAGTACTTC. Amino acids: CASSPPSLGYEQYF.